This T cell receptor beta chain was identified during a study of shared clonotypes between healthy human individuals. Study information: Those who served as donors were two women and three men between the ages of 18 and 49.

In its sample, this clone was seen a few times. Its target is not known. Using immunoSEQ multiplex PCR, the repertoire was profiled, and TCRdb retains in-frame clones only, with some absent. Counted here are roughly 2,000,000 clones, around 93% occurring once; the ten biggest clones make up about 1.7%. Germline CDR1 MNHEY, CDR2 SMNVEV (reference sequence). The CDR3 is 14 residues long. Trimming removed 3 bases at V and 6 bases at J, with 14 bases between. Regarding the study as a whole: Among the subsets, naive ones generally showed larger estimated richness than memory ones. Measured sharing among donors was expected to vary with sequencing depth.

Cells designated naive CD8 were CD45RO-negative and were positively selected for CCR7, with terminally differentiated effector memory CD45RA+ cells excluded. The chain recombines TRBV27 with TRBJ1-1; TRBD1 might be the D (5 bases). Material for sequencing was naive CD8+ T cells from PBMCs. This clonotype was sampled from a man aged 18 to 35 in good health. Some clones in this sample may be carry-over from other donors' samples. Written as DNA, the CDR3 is TGTGCCAGCAGTTTCGGGGGATCCCTTTCTGAAGCTTTCTTT. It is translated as CASSFGGSLSEAFF.